A selection of T cell receptor beta chains follows, all from one sample in a study of cytomegalovirus exposure and HLA in healthy donors. TCRdb's copy holds only in-frame clones and misses some; the assay was immunoSEQ multiplex PCR. This sample has 200,000 to 250,000 clones, with 80% to 85% found just once. Material for sequencing was PBMCs. The receptors come from a woman younger than 45 in good health and CMV-seropositive. The CDR3 runs from the conserved cysteine through the conserved F or W. Each record gives: V gene, clone size, D gene, J gene, CDR3 DNA, CDR3 protein. D genes are given only for firm matches. Clone size is given for some rows only: seen once, a few or many times, or a class if the clone is expanded.

V gene: TRBV6-5; clone size: -; D gene: TRBD1; J gene: TRBJ1-2; CDR3 DNA: TGTGCCAGCAGTTTGGGACAGGACTATGGCTACACCTTC; CDR3 protein: CASSLGQDYGYTF
V gene: TRBV27; clone size: -; D gene: -; J gene: TRBJ1-2; CDR3 DNA: TGTGCCAGCAGTCCGGGGCCAGACCCCGCAAGGGGCTACACCTTC; CDR3 protein: CASSPGPDPARGYTF
V gene: TRBV30; clone size: -; D gene: TRBD1; J gene: TRBJ1-2; CDR3 DNA: TGTGCCTGGAGTTACTCAGGGGGCGGCTATGGCTACACCTTC; CDR3 protein: CAWSYSGGGYGYTF
V gene: TRBV4-1; clone size: -; D gene: -; J gene: TRBJ1-5; CDR3 DNA: TGCGCCAGCAGTCTCATAGGGGTAAATCAGCCCCAGCATTTT; CDR3 protein: CASSLIGVNQPQHF
V gene: TRBV9; clone size: once; D gene: -; J gene: TRBJ2-4; CDR3 DNA: TGTGCCAGCAGCGTAGGAACAGCCAAAAACATTCAGTACTTC; CDR3 protein: CASSVGTAKNIQYF
V gene: TRBV7-9; clone size: once; D gene: TRBD2; J gene: TRBJ2-2; CDR3 DNA: TGTGCCAGCAGCCCTGGACTAGCGGGAGTAAAAGTTGCCGGGGAGCTGTTTTTT; CDR3 protein: CASSPGLAGVKVAGELFF
V gene: TRBV5-1; clone size: -; D gene: TRBD2; J gene: TRBJ2-4; CDR3 DNA: TGCGCCAGCAGCTTGAGGACTAGCGGACCGATTCAGTACTTC; CDR3 protein: CASSLRTSGPIQYF
V gene: TRBV29-1; clone size: -; D gene: -; J gene: TRBJ2-1; CDR3 DNA: TGCAGCGTTGAAGTTGGGGATGCGTACAATGAGCAGTTCTTC; CDR3 protein: CSVEVGDAYNEQFF
V gene: TRBV29-1; clone size: -; D gene: -; J gene: TRBJ2-1; CDR3 DNA: TGCAGCGTTGTTAGGGTCGGACGCAATGAGCAGTTCTTC; CDR3 protein: CSVVRVGRNEQFF
V gene: TRBV13; clone size: -; D gene: -; J gene: TRBJ1-2; CDR3 DNA: TGTGCCAGCAGCTTACTGGCCGCCGATAACTATGGCTACACCTTC; CDR3 protein: CASSLLAADNYGYTF
V gene: TRBV9; clone size: -; D gene: TRBD1; J gene: TRBJ1-3; CDR3 DNA: TGTGCCAGCAGCGTAGAGGGGACAGGGGGCTCTGGAAACACCATATATTTT; CDR3 protein: CASSVEGTGGSGNTIYF
V gene: TRBV7-6; clone size: once; D gene: -; J gene: TRBJ2-5; CDR3 DNA: TGTGCCAGCAGCTTAGAGGGTGGGGAGACCCAGTACTTC; CDR3 protein: CASSLEGGETQYF
V gene: TRBV7-3; clone size: -; D gene: TRBD2; J gene: TRBJ2-5; CDR3 DNA: TGTGCCAGCAGCCCGGGACTAGCGGGAGGGGAGACCCAGTACTTC; CDR3 protein: CASSPGLAGGETQYF
V gene: TRBV30; clone size: -; D gene: -; J gene: TRBJ2-5; CDR3 DNA: TGTGCCTGGAGTGGGATTGCCGAGACCCAGTACTTC; CDR3 protein: CAWSGIAETQYF
V gene: TRBV27; clone size: -; D gene: -; J gene: TRBJ2-7; CDR3 DNA: TGTGCCAGCATCGGGGGAAGGGAGCAGTACTTC; CDR3 protein: CASIGGREQYF
V gene: TRBV9; clone size: -; D gene: TRBD1; J gene: TRBJ1-2; CDR3 DNA: TGTGCCAGCAGCTGGCCGCGACAGGGTAACTATGGCTACACCTTC; CDR3 protein: CASSWPRQGNYGYTF
V gene: TRBV5-1; clone size: -; D gene: TRBD1; J gene: TRBJ1-3; CDR3 DNA: TGCGCCAGCAGCTTGCTGGACAGGGGCTATACGAACACCATATATTTT; CDR3 protein: CASSLLDRGYTNTIYF
V gene: TRBV6-1; clone size: few; D gene: TRBD1; J gene: TRBJ1-2; CDR3 DNA: TGTGCCAGCAGTGGAACTACAGGGGGTGTGGGTGGCTACACCTTC; CDR3 protein: CASSGTTGGVGGYTF
V gene: TRBV9; clone size: -; D gene: TRBD1; J gene: TRBJ1-1; CDR3 DNA: TGTGCCAGCAGCGTAAGAGGGGGCGGGAGAAACACTGAAGCTTTCTTT; CDR3 protein: CASSVRGGGRNTEAFF
V gene: TRBV18; clone size: once; D gene: TRBD2; J gene: TRBJ2-7; CDR3 DNA: TGTGCCAGCTCACCCTGGGAGGGGAGGTCCTACGAGCAGTACTTC; CDR3 protein: CASSPWEGRSYEQYF
V gene: TRBV29-1; clone size: -; D gene: -; J gene: TRBJ1-1; CDR3 DNA: TGCAGCGTTCGGCAAGGGGACACTGAAGCTTTCTTT; CDR3 protein: CSVRQGDTEAFF
V gene: TRBV30; clone size: -; D gene: -; J gene: TRBJ2-7; CDR3 DNA: TGTGCCTGGACCGCAGGGTACGAGCAGTACTTC; CDR3 protein: CAWTAGYEQYF
V gene: TRBV11-2; clone size: -; D gene: -; J gene: TRBJ1-5; CDR3 DNA: TGTGCCAGCAGCCCGGGGCTACGTCAGCCCCAGCATTTT; CDR3 protein: CASSPGLRQPQHF
V gene: TRBV28; clone size: many; D gene: TRBD1; J gene: TRBJ2-5; CDR3 DNA: TGTGCCAGCAGTTTACTCCCGGACAGGGAATGGGAGACCCAGTACTTC; CDR3 protein: CASSLLPDREWETQYF
V gene: TRBV6-5; clone size: -; D gene: -; J gene: TRBJ2-7; CDR3 DNA: TGTGCCAGCAGTTACTCCCCGGACGGTGGCTACGAGCAGTACTTC; CDR3 protein: CASSYSPDGGYEQYF
V gene: TRBV7-9; clone size: -; D gene: -; J gene: TRBJ2-7; CDR3 DNA: TGTGCCAGCAGCTTAACTAGGGCAGGGGACGTCTACGAGCAGTACTTC; CDR3 protein: CASSLTRAGDVYEQYF
V gene: TRBV6-5; clone size: -; D gene: -; J gene: TRBJ1-1; CDR3 DNA: TGTGCCAGCAGTTCAGTGAACACTGAAGCTTTCTTT; CDR3 protein: CASSSVNTEAFF
V gene: TRBV6-5; clone size: once; D gene: TRBD2; J gene: TRBJ2-2; CDR3 DNA: TGTGCCAGCAGGCGGGGACTAAACGGGGAGCTGTTTTTT; CDR3 protein: CASRRGLNGELFF
V gene: TRBV27; clone size: -; D gene: -; J gene: TRBJ1-1; CDR3 DNA: TGTGCCAGCAGCATTTCCAGTCCGAACACTGAAGCTTTCTTT; CDR3 protein: CASSISSPNTEAFF